At least ten counts were recorded for the clone carrying this T cell receptor (beta chain). Its specificity is not known. This entry comes from a study of beta chain features in type 1 diabetes. At the level of the study: All samples combined gave roughly 100,000,000 sorted cells for examination.

Reverse transcription of all isolated RNA meant that expressed TCRB transcripts were sequenced. Sequencing used immunoSEQ multiplex PCR; TCRdb keeps in-frame clones, though not all of them. The data contain 400,000 or so clones, 8% to 10% of them singletons. V was clipped by 4 bases and J by 5 bases, with 14 bases between them. This CDR3 is 14 amino acids long. Germline V gives CDR1 MGHRA, CDR2 YSYEKL. Study findings and constraints: VDJ junctions from type 1 diabetes patients carried fewer insertions and larger deletions. TCRB CDR3s from Type 1 diabetes patients were moderately but significantly shorter in all four CD4+ subsets.

The rearrangement joins TRBV4-1 to TRBJ2-5; TRBD2 might be the D (5 bases). Source material: central memory CD4+ T cells from blood. This clonotype originated in a man aged 25 to 40 with type 1 diabetes. CDR3 bases: TGCGCCAGCAGCCGAGAACGGACTGGGGAGACCCAGTACTTC. Amino acids: CASSRERTGETQYF.